The source of this T cell receptor (beta chain) is a study of vaccination and CD4 T cells after COVID-19. Overall study: Cellular stimulation was performed using overlapping spike peptides derived from SARS-CoV-2, HCoV-NL63, HCoV-OC43 and HCoV-229E.

The Oncomine TCR Beta short-read assay was applied to DNA of cultured CD4+ T cells. One entry per CDR3 protein results from TCRdb running MiXCR on the PCR reads. In the table there are fewer than 20,000 distinct CDR3 sequences, 50% to 55% of which are singletons. Indicated treatment: roughly 10-day PBMC culture with coronavirus spike peptide pools or control peptides (ViraFEST assay). Study results and caveats: A comparatively limited set of convalescent patients was examined, with no early post-infection timepoints.

There are 14 residues in the CDR3. Deletions cut 5 bases from V and 2 bases from J, with 13 bases between. Germline assignment: CDR1 DFQATT and CDR2 SNEGSKA (reference sequence). This clonotype has more than one count but fewer than ten. Its cognate antigen is unknown. The chain joins TRBV20-1 to TRBJ2-1; a weak D match, TRBD2 (5 bases). This sequence was found in a human donor who had recovered from COVID-19. Sequencing was carried out using CD4+ T cells from blood, cultured in vitro. The CDR3 DNA is TGCAGTGCTCCACTAGGGAGCGCCTACAATGAGCAGTTCTTC. As protein: CSAPLGSAYNEQFF.